The 13 T cell receptor beta chains below come from one sample, sequenced in a study of technical replicates of blood from several donors. TCRdb's copy holds only in-frame clones and misses some; the assay was immunoSEQ multiplex PCR. Of roughly 51,000 clones detected, around 93% appear once; the ten largest clones hold less than 5.5%. Sample: PBMCs. Source of these receptors: a human donor in good health. Some clones in this sample may be carry-over from other donors' samples.

The genes are TRBV6-5 and TRBJ1-2; D might be TRBD1 (6 bases). The CDR3 contains 15 residues. In germline, CDR1 is MNHEY, CDR2 SVGAGI. V was pared by 6 bases and J by 4 bases, with 18 bases between. DNA for the CDR3: TGTGCCAGCAGCCCTATGATGGGGGCGGGCTATGGCTACACCTTC. Its protein product is CASSPMMGAGYGYTF.

V is TRBV30 and J is TRBJ1-4; the D is unclear. The CDR3 contains 13 residues. Germline lookup yields CDR1 GTSNPN and CDR2 SVGIG (reference sequence). V gave up 1 base and J gave up 8 bases, with 11 bases separating them. This CDR3 is CAWSDTLGEKLFF. CDR3 DNA sequence: TGTGCCTGGAGTGACACCCTCGGGGAAAAACTGTTTTTT.

The gene calls are TRBV7-7 and TRBJ2-3; D not resolved. Between the trimmed V and J ends, which lost 5 bases and 0 bases, there was a span of 9 bases. This CDR3 spans 14 amino acids. Per the germline V gene, CDR1 is SSHAT and CDR2 is FNYEAQ (reference sequence). The chain's CDR3 is CASSPTMSTDTQYF. DNA for the CDR3: TGTGCCAGCAGCCCAACTATGAGCACAGATACGCAGTATTTT.

The gene calls are TRBV5-1 and TRBJ2-1; TRBD2 agrees at 12 bases. The CDR3 extends over 19 amino acids. Germline CDR1 SGHRS, CDR2 YFSETQ. J gave up 6 bases and V 4 bases, and 17 bases lay outside the gene matches. CDR3 sequence: CASSPSLGFLAGGRNEQFF. CDR3 bases: TGCGCCAGCAGCCCGTCGCTTGGGTTCCTAGCGGGAGGGCGCAATGAGCAGTTCTTC.

The chain joins TRBV7-3 to TRBJ2-2, with TRBD2 identical over 7 bases. V lost 4 bases, J lost 8 bases, and 13 bases stayed unmatched. Germline CDR1 SGHTA, CDR2 FQGTGA. The CDR3 consists of 16 residues. This chain's CDR3 is CASSSGSSGIAGELFF. In DNA, the CDR3 is TGTGCCAGCAGCTCGGGATCGAGCGGGATAGCTGGGGAGCTGTTTTTT.

This chain connects TRBV18 to TRBJ2-7; tentative D call: TRBD1 (5 bases). Trimming removed 6 bases from V and 3 bases from J, with 12 bases in between. Germline V CDR1 and CDR2: KGHSH, LQKENI. The CDR3 runs 13 residues. The CDR3 region has the DNA TGTGCCAGCTCTACGGGCAGGGACTACGAGCAGTACTTC. It specifies CASSTGRDYEQYF.

J is TRBJ1-1 and V is TRBV2; TRBD1 aligns across 7 bases. The CDR3 has 14 residues. The germline CDR1 and CDR2 sequences are SNHLY and FYNNEI. The trim removed 11 bases at V and 4 bases at J, leaving 13 bases unmatched. Here the CDR3 DNA reads TGTGCCCAGCAGCCAGGGGGTATCGGCACTGAAGCTTTCTTT. Translation: CAQQPGGIGTEAFF.

The chain uses TRBV6-1 and TRBJ2-5; TRBD2 agrees at 10 bases. With 1 base clipped from V and 7 bases from J, the junction kept 6 bases outside the gene matches. CDR3 length: 15 amino acids. Germline-derived CDR1 and CDR2 are MNHNS and SASEGT. The CDR3 region has the DNA TGTGCCAGCAGTGAAGGCCTAGCGGGGGAGGGGACCCAGTACTTC. Translation gives CASSEGLAGEGTQYF.

The chain recombines TRBV4-2 with TRBJ1-5; 10 nucleotides agree with TRBD1. Germline V gene data show CDR1 as LGHNA and CDR2 as YNFKEQ. V gave up 4 bases and J gave up 7 bases; unmatched junction bases: 4. This CDR3 has 14 residues. The CDR3 DNA sequence: TGTGCCAGCAGCCTCGGGACAGGGGACCAGCCCCAGCATTTT. It encodes CASSLGTGDQPQHF.

This chain links TRBV2 with TRBJ1-6; D gene uncertain. The CDR3 has 19 amino acids. V was trimmed by 3 bases and J by 6 bases, leaving 24 bases between them. Germline loops: CDR1 SNHLY, CDR2 FYNNEI. The CDR3: CASSDPTSTVRPFNSPLHF. The CDR3 nucleotides read TGTGCCAGCAGTGACCCCACCAGCACAGTCCGGCCCTTTAATTCACCCCTCCACTTT.

This rearrangement joins TRBV5-1 to TRBJ1-1; a possible D gene is TRBD1 (6 bases). V was clipped by 4 bases and J by 5 bases, with 18 bases between them. The CDR3 has 15 residues. Germline assignment: CDR1 SGHRS and CDR2 YFSETQ. The CDR3 sequence: CASSERQAARTEAFF. In nucleotides, the CDR3 is TGCGCCAGCAGCGAAAGACAGGCCGCTCGGACTGAAGCTTTCTTT.

The chain links TRBV11-2 to TRBJ2-5; no clear D gene. The length of the CDR3 is 12 residues. V lost 5 bases and J lost 0, with 4 bases in between. Germline CDR1 and CDR2: SGHAT and FQNNGV. Here the CDR3 reads CASSLNQETQYF. The DNA for the CDR3 is TGTGCCAGCAGCCTTAACCAAGAGACCCAGTACTTC.

J is TRBJ2-7 and V is TRBV19; no definite D call. The length of the CDR3 is 15 residues. Trimming took off 5 bases at V and 4 bases at J, with 18 bases between the two ends. Per germline, CDR1 LNHDA and CDR2 SQIVND (reference sequence). The CDR3 nucleotides read TGTGCCAGTAGTGGAGAGGAGCTCCCCGGATACGAGCAGTACTTC. It is translated as CASSGEELPGYEQYF.